This TCR beta chain was found in a study of blood T cell repertoires in COVID-19 (dated by TCRdb to between 2020 and 2021). Regarding the complete study: Samples from collaborators originated in the United States, Italy and Spain and spanned both the acute and convalescent phases of COVID-19. Where available, HLA class I and class II types were obtained from metadata supplied by the sample provider rather than from assay-based typing. The repertoires were released in a freely available public database intended as a resource for research on the immune response to SARS-CoV-2. Samples came from the ongoing ImmuneRACE study (first 160 participants) plus 1,254 subjects from 6 global collaborators. The sample metadata nearly always contained a de-identified subject ID, COVID-19 status, age in years and sex. The dataset comprised deeply sampled blood TCRbeta repertoires from subjects exposed to, actively infected with, or recovered from COVID-19. The material from the prospective study consisted of cDNA or gDNA derived from T cells, B-cell-depleted T cells, or PBMCs.

The immunoSEQ Assay, a bias-controlled multiplex PCR, was used to amplify TCRbeta CDR3 regions from genomic DNA. The original methods were these. The number of nucleated cells in each sample was estimated by amplification of reference gene primers within the assay. To quantify the absolute abundance of each unique TCRbeta CDR3 rearrangement, sequence reads were collapsed and filtered. For each sample, productive Simpson clonality was calculated as the square root of Simpson's diversity index over productive rearrangements. TCRdb re-hosts the immuneACCESS table, in-frame sequences only. Its copies lack some clones; in the studies checked, an unresolved V gene accounts for under half of them, and the cause for the rest is not known. D and trimming were read from the DNA, whereas the V and J calls and clone size are those reported in that table. The sample table holds more than 200,000 clones, of which 65% to 90% were seen once. Just under 2% of the sample rests with the top ten.

On the study overall, not on this receptor specifically: The quantity of clinical and demographic metadata differed by source and by participant and was supplied without curation.

As regards this clone: Its antigen is currently not known. The record has no base qualities; no much larger clone is one base away.

V drops 5 bases and J drops 0 bases, leaving 14 bases in between. Sequences SGHTA (CDR1) and FQGNSA (CDR2) are obtained from the germline V gene. Reading from cysteine to phenylalanine, the CDR3 counts 17 amino acids. Here the CDR3 DNA is all that survives: 51 bases in frame from base 1. Each collaborating institution followed its own protocols to collect whole blood in K2EDTA tubes. For TCRbeta analysis, collaborator samples were shipped as frozen whole blood, as isolated PBMCs, or as DNA extracted from either sample type. This clonotype was obtained from a man aged 25-45 years with active or convalescent COVID-19. The chain employs TRBV7-2 and TRBJ2-6; the best D guess is TRBD2, with 6 bases matching. The sample consisted of peripheral blood. CDR3 sequence: CASSPYGGASGANVLTF. The nucleotides are TGTGCCAGCAGCCCTTACGGGGGAGCCTCTGGGGCCAACGTCCTGACTTTC. The variable domain in full, with residues beyond the CDR3 obtained from the reference TRBV7-2 and TRBJ2-6 genes, is GAGVSQSPSNKVTEKGKDVELRCDPISGHTALYWYRQSLGQGLEFLIYFQGNSAPDKSGLPSDRFSAERTGGSVSTLTIQRTQQEDSAVYLCASSPYGGASGANVLTFGAGSRLTVL.